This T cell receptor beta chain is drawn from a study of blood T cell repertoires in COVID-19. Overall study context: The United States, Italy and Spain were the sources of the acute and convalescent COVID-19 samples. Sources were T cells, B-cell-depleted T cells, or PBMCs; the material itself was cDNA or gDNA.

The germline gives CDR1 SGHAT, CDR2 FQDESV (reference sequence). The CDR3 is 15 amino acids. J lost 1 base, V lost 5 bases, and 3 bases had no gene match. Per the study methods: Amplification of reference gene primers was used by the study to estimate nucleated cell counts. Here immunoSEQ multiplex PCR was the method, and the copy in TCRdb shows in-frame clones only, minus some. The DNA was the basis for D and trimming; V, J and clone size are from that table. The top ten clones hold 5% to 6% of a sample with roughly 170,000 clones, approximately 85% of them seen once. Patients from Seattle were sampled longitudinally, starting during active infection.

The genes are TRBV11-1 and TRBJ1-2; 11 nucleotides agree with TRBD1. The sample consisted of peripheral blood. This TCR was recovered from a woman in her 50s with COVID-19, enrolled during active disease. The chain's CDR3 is CASSQGTGGNYGYTF. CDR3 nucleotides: TGTGCCAGCAGCCAAGGGACAGGGGGTAACTATGGCTACACCTTC.